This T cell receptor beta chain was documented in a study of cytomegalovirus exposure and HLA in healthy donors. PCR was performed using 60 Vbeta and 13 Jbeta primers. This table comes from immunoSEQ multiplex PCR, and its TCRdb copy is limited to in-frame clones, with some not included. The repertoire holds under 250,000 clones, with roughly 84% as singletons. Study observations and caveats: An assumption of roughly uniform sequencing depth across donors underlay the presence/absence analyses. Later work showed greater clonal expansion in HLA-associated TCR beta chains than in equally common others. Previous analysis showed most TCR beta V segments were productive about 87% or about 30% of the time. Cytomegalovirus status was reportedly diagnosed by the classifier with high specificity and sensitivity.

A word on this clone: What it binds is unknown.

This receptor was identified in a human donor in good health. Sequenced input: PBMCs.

The CDR3 protein is CASSRDRGTSNEKLFF. The CDR3 region has the DNA TGTGCCAGCAGCCGGGACAGGGGTACGAGTAATGAAAAACTGTTTTTT. The V call is TRBV7-2, the J call TRBJ1-4; TRBD1 matches at 10 bases. The CDR3 loop spans 16 amino acids. Per germline, CDR1 SGHTA and CDR2 FQGNSA. The V gene end was trimmed by 5 bases and the J gene end by 4 bases; junction bases not matched to a gene: 7.